A single sample gave rise to the 31 T cell receptor beta chains below, sequenced in a study of metastatic and nonmetastatic thyroid tumors (TCRdb year 2020). Receptor libraries were prepared by PCR. Sequenced on an Illumina HiSeq 4000. TCRdb cleaned the public reads at Q25 with fastp, built clones with MiXCR and kept in-frame beta chains. Across this sample there are around 30,000 clones, with around 20% seen only once. The top ten clones comprise around 8.5% of the sample. No treatment had been received by any patient before thyroid surgery. Material for sequencing was blood. These receptors originate from a female donor with papillary thyroid cancer or a benign thyroid nodule (not recorded which). Some clones in this sample may be carry-over from other donors' samples.

This clone was counted ten times or more. This chain links TRBV30 with TRBJ2-7; 9 positions agree with TRBD1. Germline trimming cut 4 bases from V and 7 bases from J; bases unmatched to any gene: 8. This CDR3 is built from 13 residues. The V gene's germline CDR1 is GTSNPN and CDR2 SVGIG (reference sequence). CDR3 nucleotides: TGTGCCTGGACTACCGGGACAGGGTATGAGCAGTACTTC. Residues: CAWTTGTGYEQYF.

This clone has ten or more counts. The chain couples TRBV9 to TRBJ1-6; a possible D gene is TRBD1 (5 bases). Trimming removed 0 bases from V and 13 bases from J, with 14 bases in between. The V gene's germline CDR1 is SGDLS and CDR2 YYNGEE. This CDR3 region has 14 residues. The DNA for the CDR3 is TGTGCCAGCAGCGTAGAGGACACAGCATCGCCCCTCCACTTT. Translated, it gives CASSVEDTASPLHF.

This clone has a count of ten or more. CDR3 bases: TGTGCCAGCAGCTTAGCAGGGGCTAACACTGAAGCTTTCTTT. Amino acid sequence: CASSLAGANTEAFF. The genes are TRBV7-9 and TRBJ1-1; tentatively, D is TRBD1 (5 bases). The CDR3 sequence is 14 residues long. V was pared by 0 bases and J by 2 bases, with 7 bases between. The germline CDR1 and CDR2 sequences are SEHNR and FQNEAQ (reference sequence).

This clone was detected once. This chain connects TRBV20-1 to TRBJ2-2; D tentatively reads TRBD1 or TRBD2 (5 bases each). Germline lookup yields CDR1 DFQATT and CDR2 SNEGSKA (reference sequence). The length of the CDR3 is 15 residues. V gave up 3 bases and J gave up 1 base, with 12 bases separating them. The CDR3 DNA is TGCAGTGCTAGGATTGGGACGGGGAACACCGGGGAGCTGTTTTTT. The encoded protein is CSARIGTGNTGELFF.

This clone was counted between two and nine times. A read error may explain this, as a much larger clone is one base away. The V and J genes are TRBV28 and TRBJ2-1, with 7 bases that match TRBD1. Germline V gives CDR1 MDHEN, CDR2 SYDVKM. CDR3 length: 13 amino acids. The CDR3 sequence is CASSYRGYNEQLF. CDR3 coding DNA: TGTGCCAGCAGTTACAGGGGCTACAATGAGCAGCTCTTC.

This clone was recorded at least ten times. The V gene is TRBV2, the J gene TRBJ2-2; the D gene could be TRBD1 or TRBD2 (7 bases each). CDR1 and CDR2 from the germline V gene are SNHLY and FYNNEI. With 7 bases removed from V and 10 bases from J, the gap between germline ends came to 13 bases. The CDR3 covers 12 residues. This CDR3 reads CASMGGGEELFF. Written as DNA, the CDR3 is TGTGCCAGCATGGGAGGGGGCGAGGAGCTGTTTTTT.

This clone was counted ten times or more. It may be a read error: a sequence one base away is much more abundant. The chain recombines TRBV29-1 with TRBJ1-2; D unclear. Germline CDR1 and CDR2: SQVTM and ANQGSEA. This CDR3 has 12 amino acids. The CDR3 sequence: CGNRGPGLGYTF. The CDR3 nucleotides are TGCGGCAATCGCGGCCCCGGGTTGGGCTACACCTTC. The full variable domain, completed using reference TRBV29-1 and TRBJ1-2, is SAVISQKPSRDICQRGTSLTIQCQVDSQVTMMFWYRQQPGQSLTLIATANQGSEATYESGFVIDKFPISRPNLTFSTLTVSNMSPEDSSIYLCGNRGPGLGYTFGSGTRLTVV.

This clone was counted once. The J gene is TRBJ2-3, the V gene TRBV7-1, with TRBD1 matching over 7 bases. TRBV7-1 is an open reading frame, and its role is uncertain. Trimming took 3 bases from V and 6 from J; bases not matched to a gene: 21. The CDR3 extends over 19 amino acids. The CDR3 DNA is TGTGCCAGCAGCTCCTCAGGGACAGCCTTAGGTCTCGCAGCGGATACGCAGTATTTT. Amino acid sequence: CASSSSGTALGLAADTQYF.

This clone was detected many times. The V call is TRBV5-6, the J call TRBJ1-6, with D perhaps matching TRBD1 (6 bases). The V and J ends lost 7 bases and 0 bases respectively, with 17 bases between them. The CDR3 sequence is 17 residues long. The germline V gene has CDR1 SGHDT and CDR2 YYEEEE. The CDR3 sequence: CASSAGALSSYNSPLHF. For the CDR3, the DNA is TGTGCCAGCTCGGCAGGGGCGCTGAGCTCCTATAATTCACCCCTCCACTTT.

This clone was observed at least ten times. The rearrangement links TRBV5-1 to TRBJ1-4, with D possibly matching TRBD1 (5 bases). The CDR3 contains 15 residues. The V gene's germline CDR1 is SGHRS and CDR2 YFSETQ. V lost 0 bases and J 3 bases, leaving 9 bases between the germline ends. The CDR3 DNA reads as TGCGCCAGCAGCTTGGCCGGGGCCCCTAATGAAAAACTGTTTTTT. This sequence encodes CASSLAGAPNEKLFF.

This clone was observed many times. V is TRBV12-3 or TRBV12-4 and J is TRBJ1-2; D is possibly TRBD1 (5 bases). Trimming took 3 bases from V and 8 from J, leaving 13 bases between them. The CDR3 sequence is 13 residues long. CDR3 DNA: TGTGCCAGCAGTTTGGGGGTTTTAGAGGGCTACACCTTC. Its protein product is CASSLGVLEGYTF.

The V and J genes are TRBV20-1 and TRBJ2-3; 13 nucleotides match TRBD2. Germline-derived CDR1 and CDR2 are DFQATT and SNEGSKA (reference sequence). J was trimmed by 4 bases and V by 3 bases; bases with no gene match: 7. The CDR3 contains 16 residues. The CDR3 here is CSASRRTSGRPDTQYF. Written as DNA, the CDR3 is TGCAGTGCTAGTAGGAGGACTAGCGGGAGACCAGATACGCAGTATTTT.

The rearrangement uses TRBV5-8 and TRBJ1-1; D not certain. Trimming removed 5 bases from V and 8 bases from J, with 13 bases in between. This CDR3 contains 12 residues. The germline CDR1 and CDR2 sequences are SGHTS and YDEGEE. CDR3 DNA sequence: TGTGCCAGCAGACATGAAGCATTAGAAGCTTTCTTT. It is translated as CASRHEALEAFF.

Many counts were recorded for this clone. The J gene is TRBJ1-1, the V gene TRBV10-3, with TRBD1 matching over 7 bases. Germline V gene lookup returns CDR1 ENHRY and CDR2 SYGVKD. V lost 11 bases to trimming and J lost 0 bases; unmatched junction nucleotides: 9. This CDR3 is 14 amino acids long. In DNA, the CDR3 is TGTGCCGTCGGAACGGGACAGATGAACACTGAAGCTTTCTTT. Amino acid sequence: CAVGTGQMNTEAFF.

In this sample, this clone turned up many times. The chain carries TRBV28 and TRBJ1-1, with D uncertain. CDR1 and CDR2 (germline): MDHEN, SYDVKM. This CDR3 is built from 12 residues. Trimming stripped 7 bases from V and 2 bases from J, with 8 bases between. CDR3 in amino acids: CASKGTNTEAFF. The CDR3 DNA reads TGTGCCAGCAAGGGAACAAACACTGAAGCTTTCTTT.

V gene TRBV27 combines with J gene TRBJ2-7; 14 bases fit TRBD2. Germline loops: CDR1 MNHEY, CDR2 SMNVEV (reference sequence). V shed 5 bases and J 4 bases; nucleotides not matched to a gene: 7. The CDR3 is 16 amino acids. The CDR3 DNA reads as TGTGCCAGCAGTCCCGGGACTAGCGGGAGTGTTTACGAGCAGTACTTC. Translating gives CASSPGTSGSVYEQYF.

This clone was counted ten times or more. This sequence joins TRBV3-1 and TRBJ1-1; 7 bases are shared with TRBD1. Germline CDR1 and CDR2: LGHDT and YNNKEL (reference sequence). V was clipped by 0 bases and J by 4 bases; unmatched bases: 5. This CDR3 has 15 amino acids. CDR3 loop: CASSQEIGGGTEAFF. The DNA for the CDR3 is TGTGCCAGCAGCCAAGAGATAGGGGGCGGCACTGAAGCTTTCTTT. The variable domain in full, completed from reference TRBV3-1 and TRBJ1-1, reads DTAVSQTPKYLVTQMGNDKSIKCEQNLGHDTMYWYKQDSKKFLKIMFSYNNKELIINETVPNRFSPKSPDKAHLNLHINSLELGDSAVYFCASSQEIGGGTEAFFGQGTRLTVV.

A note on this clone: At one end, the junction sequence differs from germline, possibly due to a read error. The chain has TRBV5-5 and TRBJ1-2, with D maybe TRBD1 (6 bases). The CDR3 consists of 14 residues. CDR1 is SGHKS, CDR2 YYEKEE, per germline (reference sequence). The CDR3 loop reads CASSPWTANYGYHF. The DNA for the CDR3 is TGTGCCAGCAGCCCGTGGACAGCAAACTATGGGTACCACTTC. Using reference TRBV5-5 and TRBJ1-2 for the parts outside the CDR3, the full variable domain is DAGVTQSPTHLIKTRGQQVTLRCSPISGHKSVSWYQQVLGQGPQFIFQYYEKEERGRGNFPDRFSARQFPNYSSELNVNALLLGDSALYLCASSPWTANYGYHFGSGTRLTVV.

This clone was recorded many times. The chain joins TRBV24-1 to TRBJ2-1; D might be TRBD2 (5 bases). Germline V gene sequence: CDR1 KGHDR, CDR2 SFDVKD. Trimming cost V 4 bases and J 4 bases, with 13 bases left between them. The CDR3 totals 15 residues. Here the CDR3 DNA reads TGTGCCACCAGTGAATCTGCCTGGACTTACAATGAGCAGTTCTTC. Translated: CATSESAWTYNEQFF.

The chain links TRBV9 to TRBJ2-3; possible D gene TRBD2, 5 bases. CDR1 is SGDLS, CDR2 YYNGEE, per germline. The CDR3 has 15 amino acids. The V gene lost 2 bases and the J gene lost 2 bases, with 12 bases spanning the gap. The CDR3 nucleotides are TGTGCCAGCAGCGTCCAAGCGGAGCACACAGATACGCAGTATTTT. As protein: CASSVQAEHTDTQYF.

The CDR3 spells CASGSVLSGGSGDEQYF. CDR3 DNA: TGTGCCAGCGGCTCGGTGCTTAGCGGGGGATCGGGGGACGAGCAGTACTTC. The chain joins TRBV28 to TRBJ2-7, with 9 bases aligning to TRBD2. CDR1 is MDHEN, CDR2 SYDVKM, per germline. CDR3 length: 17 amino acids. The V and J ends lost 8 bases and 5 bases, in that order; junction bases with no gene match: 19. Combining the CDR3 with reference TRBV28 and TRBJ2-7 gives the whole variable domain DVKVTQSSRYLVKRTGEKVFLECVQDMDHENMFWYRQDPGLGLRLIYFSYDVKMKEKGDIPEGYSVSREKKERFSLILESASTNQTSMYLCASGSVLSGGSGDEQYFGPGTRLTVT.

This clone is labeled as medium-sized. This chain joins TRBV20-1 and TRBJ2-1; D is uncertain. CDR3 size: 14 residues. The V end was cut by 2 bases, the J end by 10 bases, with 18 bases between. CDR1 is DFQATT and CDR2 is SNEGSKA in the germline V gene (reference sequence). Written as DNA, the CDR3 is TGCAGTGCTAGATCACGTCAAGGCGGTGGCGAGCAGTTCTTC. This gives the protein CSARSRQGGGEQFF.

This clone was seen many times. CDR3 DNA: TGTGCCAGCAGCTCCCCACCGAATACGCAGTATTTT. Translated, it gives CASSSPPNTQYF. The J gene is TRBJ2-3, the V gene TRBV11-2, with D uncertain. CDR3 length: 12 amino acids. Trimming removed 4 bases at V and 7 bases at J, with 9 bases between. CDR1 and CDR2 from the germline V gene are SGHAT and FQNNGV.

This clone has at least ten counts. The CDR3 coding sequence is TGTGCCAGCAGCCAAGATACGGGCCGACACAATGAGCAGTTCTTC. Translating gives CASSQDTGRHNEQFF. The chain is built from TRBV3-1 and TRBJ2-1; D not certain. This CDR3 has 15 residues. Germline V gene data show CDR1 as LGHDT and CDR2 as YNNKEL (reference sequence). The germline V and J ends were trimmed by 0 bases and 5 bases, with 11 bases remaining between them.

Note on this clone: Since the CDR3 does not end with the conserved phenylalanine or tryptophan, this likely comes from a read error. The chain carries TRBV6-1 and TRBJ2-1; 10 bases fit TRBD1. V was pared by 7 bases and J by 6 bases, with 9 bases of the junction left unmatched. Germline lookup yields CDR1 MNHNS and CDR2 SASEGT. This CDR3 has 15 residues. CDR3 region: CASTSGTGEGNEQFV. Here the CDR3 DNA reads TGTGCCAGCACCTCAGGGACAGGGGAAGGCAATGAGCAGTTCGTC.

This chain links TRBV20-1 with TRBJ1-2; D ambiguous. Germline loops: CDR1 DFQATT, CDR2 SNEGSKA (reference sequence). The CDR3 is 16 amino acids. Trimming stripped 0 bases from V and 7 bases from J, with 21 bases between. For the CDR3, the DNA is TGCAGTGCTAGAGATCTAGGTAGACCTATTTATCTTGGCTACACCTTC. This sequence encodes CSARDLGRPIYLGYTF.

This clone was observed a few times. One end of the junction does not line up with germline, which may come from a read error. The chain couples TRBV12-3 or TRBV12-4 to TRBJ2-6; 8 bases map to TRBD1. The CDR3 totals 16 residues. The DNA for the CDR3 is TGTACCAGCAGTAAGACAGGGGCGTCTGGTGCCAACGTCCTGACTTTC. Amino acid sequence: CTSSKTGASGANVLTF.

V gene TRBV27 combines with J gene TRBJ2-1, with D possibly matching TRBD1 (6 bases). CDR1 is MNHEY, CDR2 SMNVEV, per germline (reference sequence). The germline V and J ends were trimmed by 3 bases and 4 bases, with 13 bases remaining between them. There are 15 residues in the CDR3. Here the CDR3 DNA reads TGTGCCAGCAGTTTCGGACAGCCCGGATACAATGAGCAGTTCTTC. It specifies CASSFGQPGYNEQFF.

Worth noting for this clone: A read error is likely, as this CDR3 ends without the conserved phenylalanine or tryptophan. V usage is TRBV5-1 and J usage is TRBJ2-7; D unresolved. CDR3 length: 15 amino acids. Germline values: CDR1 SGHRS, CDR2 YFSETQ. V was shortened by 0 bases and J by 5 bases, with 15 bases between the two germline ends. DNA of the CDR3: TGCGCCAGCAGCTTGGCTGGATTACAAGGCCACGAGCAGTACCTC. Protein product: CASSLAGLQGHEQYL.

This clone has just a few counts. Germline is not matched at one junction end, which may reflect a read error. The chain joins TRBV28 to TRBJ2-7, with D perhaps TRBD1 (5 bases). The CDR3 length is 14 residues. Germline CDR1 MDHEN, CDR2 SYDVKM. The CDR3 region is CASRKTRRSGANSF. For the CDR3, the DNA is TGTGCCAGCAGGAAGACAAGGAGATCTGGGGCTAACTCTTTC. Filled out from reference TRBV28 and TRBJ2-7, the complete variable domain reads DVKVTQSSRYLVKRTGEKVFLECVQDMDHENMFWYRQDPGLGLRLIYFSYDVKMKEKGDIPEGYSVSREKKERFSLILESASTNQTSMYLCASRKTRRSGANSFGPGTRLTVT.

Concerning this clone itself: A read error is likely, as this CDR3 ends without the conserved phenylalanine or tryptophan. The gene calls are TRBV6-1 and TRBJ2-7, with a tentative D call TRBD2 (6 bases). The ends were cut back, 5 bases at V and 3 bases at J, with 14 bases in the middle. Germline CDR1 reads MNHNS; CDR2 reads SASEGT. There are 14 residues in the CDR3. The DNA for the CDR3 is TGTGCCAGCAGTCGCGCCGGGAGAGACTACGAGCAGTACTAC. Protein: CASSRAGRDYEQYY.